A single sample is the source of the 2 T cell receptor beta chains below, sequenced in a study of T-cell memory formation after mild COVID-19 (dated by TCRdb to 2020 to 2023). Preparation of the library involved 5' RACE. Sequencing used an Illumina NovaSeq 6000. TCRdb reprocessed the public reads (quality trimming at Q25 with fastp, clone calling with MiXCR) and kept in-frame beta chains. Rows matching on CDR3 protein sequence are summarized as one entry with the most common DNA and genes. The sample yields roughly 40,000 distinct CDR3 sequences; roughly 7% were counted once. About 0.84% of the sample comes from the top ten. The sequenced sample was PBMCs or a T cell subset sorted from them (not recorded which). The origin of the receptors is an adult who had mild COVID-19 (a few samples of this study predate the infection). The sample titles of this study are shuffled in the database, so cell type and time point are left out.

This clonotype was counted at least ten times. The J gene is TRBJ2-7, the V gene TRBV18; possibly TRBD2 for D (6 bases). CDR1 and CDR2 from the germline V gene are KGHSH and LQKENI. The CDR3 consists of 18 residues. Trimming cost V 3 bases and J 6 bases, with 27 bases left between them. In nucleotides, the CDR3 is TGTGCCAGCTCACCCCCGGGGGTGACGGGCAAGAGGGGCTCCGAGCAGTACTTC. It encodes CASSPPGVTGKRGSEQYF.

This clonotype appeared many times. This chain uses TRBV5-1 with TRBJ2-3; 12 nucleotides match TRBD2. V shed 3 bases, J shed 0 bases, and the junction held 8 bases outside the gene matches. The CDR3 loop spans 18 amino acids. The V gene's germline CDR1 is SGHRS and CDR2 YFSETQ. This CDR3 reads CASSWGLAGFRSTDTQYF. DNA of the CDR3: TGCGCCAGCAGCTGGGGACTAGCGGGTTTCCGAAGCACAGATACGCAGTATTTT.